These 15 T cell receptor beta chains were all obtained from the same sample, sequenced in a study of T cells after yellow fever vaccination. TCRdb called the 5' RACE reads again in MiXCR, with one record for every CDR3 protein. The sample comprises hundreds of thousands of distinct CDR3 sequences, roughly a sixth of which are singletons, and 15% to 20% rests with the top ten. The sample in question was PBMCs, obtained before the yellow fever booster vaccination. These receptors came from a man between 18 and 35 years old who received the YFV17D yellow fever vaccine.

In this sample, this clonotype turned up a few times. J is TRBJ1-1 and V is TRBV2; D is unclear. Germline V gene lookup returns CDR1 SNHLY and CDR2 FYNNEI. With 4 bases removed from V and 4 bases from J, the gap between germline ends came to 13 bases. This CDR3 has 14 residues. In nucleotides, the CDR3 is TGTGCCAGCAGTGGATTCTATTCGAGCACTGAAGCTTTCTTT. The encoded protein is CASSGFYSSTEAFF. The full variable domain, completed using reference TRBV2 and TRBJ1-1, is EPEVTQTPSHQVTQMGQEVILRCVPISNHLYFYWYRQILGQKVEFLVSFYNNEISEKSEIFDDQFSVERPDGSNFTLKIRSTKLEDSAMYFCASSGFYSSTEAFFGQGTRLTVV.

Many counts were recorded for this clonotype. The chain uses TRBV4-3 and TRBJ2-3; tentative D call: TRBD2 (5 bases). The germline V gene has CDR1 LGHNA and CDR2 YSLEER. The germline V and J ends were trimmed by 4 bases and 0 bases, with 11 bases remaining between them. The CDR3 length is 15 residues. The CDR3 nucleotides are TGCGCCAGCAGCCTAGAGGGCATGAGCACAGATACGCAGTATTTT. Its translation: CASSLEGMSTDTQYF.

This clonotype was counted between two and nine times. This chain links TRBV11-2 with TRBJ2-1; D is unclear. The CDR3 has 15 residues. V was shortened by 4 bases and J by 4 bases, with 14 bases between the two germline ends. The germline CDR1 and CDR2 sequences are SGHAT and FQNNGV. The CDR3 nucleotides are TGTGCCAGCAGCTCCCGGTGGGCAGAGTACAATGAGCAGTTCTTC. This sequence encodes CASSSRWAEYNEQFF.

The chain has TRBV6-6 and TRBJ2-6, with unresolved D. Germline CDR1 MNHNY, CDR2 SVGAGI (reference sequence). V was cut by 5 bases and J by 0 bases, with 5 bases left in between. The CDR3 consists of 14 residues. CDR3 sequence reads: CASSVISGANVLTF. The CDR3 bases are TGTGCCAGCAGTGTCATCTCTGGGGCCAACGTCCTGACTTTC.

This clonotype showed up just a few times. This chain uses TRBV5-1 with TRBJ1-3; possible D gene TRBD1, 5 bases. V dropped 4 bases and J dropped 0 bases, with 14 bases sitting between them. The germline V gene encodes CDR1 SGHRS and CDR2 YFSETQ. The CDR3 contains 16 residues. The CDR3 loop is CASSLPEGSSGNTIYF. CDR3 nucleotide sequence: TGCGCCAGCAGCCTGCCGGAGGGGAGCTCTGGAAACACCATATATTTT.

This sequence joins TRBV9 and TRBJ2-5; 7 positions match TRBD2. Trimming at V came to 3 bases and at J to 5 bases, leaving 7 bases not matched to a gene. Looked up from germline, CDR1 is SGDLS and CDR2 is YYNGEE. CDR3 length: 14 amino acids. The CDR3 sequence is CASSAQGGLETQYF. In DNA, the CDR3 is TGTGCCAGCAGCGCCCAGGGAGGGTTGGAGACCCAGTACTTC.

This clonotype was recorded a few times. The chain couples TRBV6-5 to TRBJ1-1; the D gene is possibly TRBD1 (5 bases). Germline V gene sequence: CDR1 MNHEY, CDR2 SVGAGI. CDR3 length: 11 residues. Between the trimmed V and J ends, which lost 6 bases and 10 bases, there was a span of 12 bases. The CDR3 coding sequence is TGTGCCAGCAGCTCAGGGTGGTCAGCTTTCTTT. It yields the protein CASSSGWSAFF.

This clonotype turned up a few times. CDR3 amino acids: CASRQELYGYTF. As DNA, the CDR3 is TGTGCCAGCAGACAGGAATTATACGGCTACACCTTC. The chain has TRBV28 and TRBJ1-2; possibly TRBD1 for D (5 bases). Germline V gene data show CDR1 as MDHEN and CDR2 as SYDVKM. Trimming stripped 6 bases from V and 8 bases from J, with 13 bases between. The CDR3 covers 12 residues.

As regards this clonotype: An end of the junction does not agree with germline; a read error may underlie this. The CDR3 region has the DNA TGTGCCAGCAGCTCAAGACTAGCGGGGTTGACCGGGGAGCTGATTTTT. It is translated as CASSSRLAGLTGELIF. The chain recombines TRBV7-2 with TRBJ2-2, with 11 bases identical to TRBD2. The CDR3 has 16 amino acids. Germline-derived CDR1 and CDR2 are SGHTA and FQGNSA.

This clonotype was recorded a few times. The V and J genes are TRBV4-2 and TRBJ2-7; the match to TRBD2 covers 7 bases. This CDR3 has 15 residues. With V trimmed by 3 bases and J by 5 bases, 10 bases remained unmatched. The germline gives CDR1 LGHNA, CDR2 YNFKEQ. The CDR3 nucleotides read TGTGCCAGCAGCCACCTCGGGGGAGGGGCGGACGAGCAGTACTTC. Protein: CASSHLGGGADEQYF.

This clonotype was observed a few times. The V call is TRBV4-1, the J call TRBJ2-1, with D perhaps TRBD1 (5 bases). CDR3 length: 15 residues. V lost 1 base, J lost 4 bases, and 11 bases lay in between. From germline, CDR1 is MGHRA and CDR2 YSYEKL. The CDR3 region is CASSQGLGDYNEQFF. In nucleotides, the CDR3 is TGCGCCAGCAGCCAAGGCCTAGGGGATTACAATGAGCAGTTCTTC.

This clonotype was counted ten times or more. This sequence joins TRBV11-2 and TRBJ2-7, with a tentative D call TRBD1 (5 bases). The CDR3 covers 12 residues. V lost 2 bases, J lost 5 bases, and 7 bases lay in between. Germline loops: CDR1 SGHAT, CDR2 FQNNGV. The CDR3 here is CASSLQGHEQYF. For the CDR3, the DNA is TGTGCCAGCAGCTTACAGGGCCACGAGCAGTACTTC.

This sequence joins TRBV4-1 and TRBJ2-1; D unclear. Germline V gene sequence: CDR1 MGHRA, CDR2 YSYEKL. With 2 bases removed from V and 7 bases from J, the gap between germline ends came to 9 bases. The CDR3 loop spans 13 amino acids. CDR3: CASSQNSENEQFF. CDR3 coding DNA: TGCGCCAGCAGCCAAAACTCGGAAAATGAGCAGTTCTTC.

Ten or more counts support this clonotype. DNA of the CDR3: TGTGCCAGCTCTAGCGGGGGGTTAGATACGCAGTATTTT. Amino acid sequence: CASSSGGLDTQYF. The chain combines TRBV19 with TRBJ2-3, with TRBD2 matching 11 bases. Looked up from germline, CDR1 is LNHDA and CDR2 is SQIVND (reference sequence). This CDR3 has 13 amino acids. The J segment lost 5 bases and the V segment lost 9 bases, leaving 4 bases of the junction unmatched. Full variable domain (rest looked up from reference TRBV19 and TRBJ2-3): DGGITQSPKYLFRKEGQNVTLSCEQNLNHDAMYWYRQDPGQGLRLIYYSQIVNDFQKGDIAEGYSVSREKKESFPLTVTSAQKNPTAFYLCASSSGGLDTQYFGPGTRLTVL.

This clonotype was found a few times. CDR3 residues: CASSWAGQNTGELFF. In DNA, the CDR3 is TGTGCCAGCAGCTGGGCCGGACAGAACACCGGGGAGCTGTTTTTT. The chain employs TRBV5-6 and TRBJ2-2, with D possibly TRBD1 on 5 matching bases. Germline assignment: CDR1 SGHDT and CDR2 YYEEEE. There are 15 residues in the CDR3. V lost 3 bases and J 1 base, leaving 10 bases between the germline ends.